The 26 T cell receptor beta chains below come from one sample, sequenced in a study of blood T cell repertoires in COVID-19. Assay: immunoSEQ multiplex PCR; the TCRdb copy retains only in-frame clones and omits some. The table has about 330,000 clones, roughly 87% seen once; the top ten hold more than 7.5%. The sample was peripheral blood. These receptors all stem from a man aged 25-40 years with COVID-19, enrolled during active disease.

The table lists this clone with a few counts. V is TRBV11-1 and J is TRBJ1-1; D may be TRBD1 (5 bases). V was shortened by 1 base and J by 1 base, with 7 bases between the two germline ends. In germline, CDR1 is SGHAT, CDR2 FQDESV (reference sequence). The CDR3 runs to 14 residues. The CDR3 sequence is CASSLGRGNTEAFF. DNA for the CDR3: TGTGCCAGCAGCTTAGGGAGGGGGAACACTGAAGCTTTCTTT. Full variable domain (outside the CDR3, taken from reference TRBV11-1 and TRBJ1-1): EAEVAQSPRYKITEKSQAVAFWCDPISGHATLYWYRQILGQGPELLVQFQDESVVDDSQLPKDRFSAERLKGVDSTLKIQPAELGDSAMYLCASSLGRGNTEAFFGQGTRLTVV.

A single count supports this clone. This sequence joins TRBV7-2 and TRBJ2-7, with no clear D. The germline V gene has CDR1 SGHTA and CDR2 FQGNSA. Trimming removed 2 bases from V and 2 bases from J, with 7 bases in between. The CDR3 extends over 13 amino acids. CDR3: CASSLRATYEQYF. In nucleotides, the CDR3 is TGTGCCAGCAGCTTAAGAGCTACCTACGAGCAGTACTTC. Full variable domain (rest looked up from reference TRBV7-2 and TRBJ2-7): GAGVSQSPSNKVTEKGKDVELRCDPISGHTALYWYRQSLGQGLEFLIYFQGNSAPDKSGLPSDRFSAERTGGSVSTLTIQRTQQEDSAVYLCASSLRATYEQYFGPGTRLTVT.

The CDR3 loop reads CASSFRDRNTGELFF. The CDR3 bases are TGTGCCAGCAGCTTCCGGGACAGGAACACCGGGGAGCTGTTTTTT. The chain employs TRBV7-7 and TRBJ2-2, with 7 bases identical to TRBD1. Germline-derived CDR1 and CDR2 are SSHAT and FNYEAQ (reference sequence). This CDR3 is built from 15 residues. The V and J ends lost 3 bases and 1 base, in that order; junction bases with no gene match: 2.

This chain joins TRBV30 and TRBJ1-1, with 7 bases identical to TRBD1. CDR3 length: 13 residues. Unmatched junction bases numbered 2, after V lost 4 bases and J lost 0 bases. CDR1 and CDR2 from the germline V gene are GTSNPN and SVGIG (reference sequence). CDR3 nucleotides: TGTGCCTGGAATACAGGGGTGAACACTGAAGCTTTCTTT. Translating gives CAWNTGVNTEAFF.

The gene calls are TRBV4-3 and TRBJ1-1; D remains unclear. Per germline, CDR1 LGHNA and CDR2 YSLEER. Trimming took 8 bases from V and 0 from J, leaving 10 bases between them. The CDR3 is made up of 13 amino acids. The CDR3 nucleotides read TGCGCCAGCCGGTCCGGGATGAACACTGAAGCTTTCTTT. It yields the protein CASRSGMNTEAFF.

The chain carries TRBV6-2 or TRBV6-3 and TRBJ2-5, with 14 bases aligning to TRBD2. Germline V gene sequence: CDR1 MNHEY, CDR2 SVGEGT. The CDR3 sequence is 16 residues long. The trim removed 4 bases at V and 9 bases at J, leaving 10 bases unmatched. The CDR3 bases are TGTGCCAGCAGTTCCGGGACTAGCGGGAGAGTTGCGGCCCAGTACTTC. It encodes CASSSGTSGRVAAQYF.

The CDR3, as DNA: TGTGCCACCGCAACACAGGGGGTCCTGGGAGCTTTCTTT. Translating it yields CATATQGVLGAFF. The genes are TRBV10-3 and TRBJ1-1; 8 nucleotides match TRBD1. The CDR3 extends over 13 amino acids. The V gene's germline CDR1 is ENHRY and CDR2 SYGVKD. Unmatched junction bases numbered 14, after V lost 10 bases and J lost 10 bases.

The CDR3 coding sequence is TGTGCCAGCAGTGAGGCGGCAAATTACGAGCAGTACTTC. Protein product: CASSEAANYEQYF. The chain is built from TRBV2 and TRBJ2-7, with no clear D. Trimming took 3 bases from V and 4 from J, leaving 10 bases between them. The CDR3 runs 13 residues. Germline assignment: CDR1 SNHLY and CDR2 FYNNEI.

This clone was seen a handful of times. The rearrangement joins TRBV10-2 to TRBJ2-7, with 16 bases fitting TRBD2. J lost 6 bases, V lost 8 bases, and 16 bases had no gene match. CDR1 is WSHSY and CDR2 is SAAADI in the germline V gene. This CDR3 contains 18 residues. CDR3 loop: CASAKAGTSGRAFSEQYF. CDR3 sequence (DNA): TGCGCCAGCGCCAAGGCCGGGACTAGCGGGAGGGCCTTCTCCGAGCAGTACTTC.

V gene TRBV24-1 combines with J gene TRBJ2-5; 7 positions match TRBD1. CDR1 is KGHDR and CDR2 is SFDVKD in the germline V gene. Trimming at V came to 12 bases and at J to 5 bases, leaving 8 bases not matched to a gene. The CDR3 consists of 12 residues. The CDR3 coding sequence is TGTGCCCCGCTATCCAGGGGGGAGACCCAGTACTTC. Translated: CAPLSRGETQYF.

The rearrangement joins TRBV12-3 or TRBV12-4 to TRBJ1-2; D uncertain. CDR3 size: 12 residues. V was pared by 5 bases and J by 8 bases, with 12 bases between. The CDR3 reads CASSDRSAGYTF. In nucleotides, the CDR3 is TGTGCCAGCAGTGACCGCAGCGCGGGCTACACCTTC.

The gene calls are TRBV29-1 and TRBJ2-5; 8 positions match TRBD2. The CDR3 is made up of 15 amino acids. In germline, CDR1 is SQVTM, CDR2 ANQGSEA. The V segment lost 4 bases and the J segment 2 bases; nucleotides outside the gene matches: 9. Written as DNA, the CDR3 is TGCAGCGTTGTTGGCAGGGCGGGAGGTCAAGAGACCCAGTACTTC. Translating gives CSVVGRAGGQETQYF. Based on the CDR3 plus reference TRBV29-1 and TRBJ2-5, the full variable domain is SAVISQKPSRDICQRGTSLTIQCQVDSQVTMMFWYRQQPGQSLTLIATANQGSEATYESGFVIDKFPISRPNLTFSTLTVSNMSPEDSSIYLCSVVGRAGGQETQYFGPGTRLLVL.

CDR3 sequence: CASSFGNTEAFF. The CDR3 nucleotides read TGTGCCAGCAGCTTCGGGAACACTGAAGCTTTCTTT. The chain is built from TRBV7-3 and TRBJ1-1; D gene ambiguous. This CDR3 has 12 amino acids. The germline gives CDR1 SGHTA, CDR2 FQGTGA. Trimming took 3 bases from V and 1 from J, leaving 3 bases between them.

The rearrangement links TRBV12-1 to TRBJ2-1; the table's D call, TRBD2, has no DNA check behind it. TRBV12-1 is reported as a pseudogene. CDR3 length: 21 residues. The CDR3 reads CASSSSGGILSFDSSYNEQFF. The CDR3 DNA reads TGTGCCAGCAGCTCAAGCGGAGGGATTCTATCGTTTGACAGCTCCTACAATGAGCAGTTCTTC.

This clone was detected only once. The gene calls are TRBV7-7 and TRBJ2-5; TRBD1 aligns across 9 bases. From germline, CDR1 is SSHAT and CDR2 FNYEAQ (reference sequence). This CDR3 region has 15 residues. The V and J ends lost 5 bases and 1 base, in that order; junction bases with no gene match: 5. The CDR3 reads CASSPGQGIQETQYF. Here the CDR3 DNA reads TGTGCCAGCAGCCCCGGACAGGGGATCCAAGAGACCCAGTACTTC.

V usage is TRBV6-2 or TRBV6-3 and J usage is TRBJ2-2; D is unresolved. V was trimmed by 4 bases and J by 4 bases, leaving 7 bases between them. This CDR3 region has 13 residues. The germline CDR1 and CDR2 sequences are MNHEY and SVGEGT. The CDR3 bases are TGTGCCAGCAGTTTTTCCGGCACCGGGGAGCTGTTTTTT. This translates into CASSFSGTGELFF.

The chain joins TRBV12-2 to TRBJ1-2. TRBV12-2 has pseudogene status. The CDR3 consists of 13 residues. CDR3 in amino acids: CTTGRQGVNGYTF. The CDR3 coding sequence is TGTACTACTGGGAGGCAGGGAGTCAATGGCTACACCTTC.

V gene TRBV6-5 combines with J gene TRBJ2-7; D not certain. In germline, CDR1 is MNHEY, CDR2 SVGAGI. There are 13 residues in the CDR3. The V end was cut by 6 bases, the J end by 3 bases, with 12 bases between. The CDR3 sequence is CASSNGRYYEQYF. Here the CDR3 DNA reads TGTGCCAGCAGCAATGGCAGGTACTACGAGCAGTACTTC.

This chain links TRBV3-1 (or the pseudogene TRBV3-2) with TRBJ2-3; D remains unclear. The CDR3 covers 15 residues. CDR1 is LGHDT, CDR2 YNNKEL, per germline (reference sequence). V was cut by 0 bases and J by 6 bases, with 13 bases left in between. In nucleotides, the CDR3 is TGTGCCAGCAGCCAAGATCGCGCGGAACGGGATACGCAGTATTTT. Its translation: CASSQDRAERDTQYF.

The chain uses TRBV19 and TRBJ2-7; 9 positions match TRBD1. Germline values: CDR1 LNHDA, CDR2 SQIVND (reference sequence). CDR3 length: 15 residues. The ends lost 2 bases at V and 4 bases at J; junction bases unmatched: 6. In nucleotides, the CDR3 is TGTGCCAGTAGTATAATCACAGGGGGCACGTACGAGCAGTACTTC. Amino acid sequence: CASSIITGGTYEQYF.

The chain has TRBV11-2 and TRBJ2-3; TRBD2 matches 8 bases. Trimming cost V 1 base and J 6 bases; bases outside gene matches: 3. Germline values: CDR1 SGHAT, CDR2 FQNNGV. The CDR3 has 14 amino acids. CDR3 DNA sequence: TGTGCCAGCAGCTTAGTTGGGACTAGGGATACGCAGTATTTT. It encodes CASSLVGTRDTQYF.

The chain recombines TRBV4-1 with TRBJ1-1; D is unclear. Germline CDR1 is MGHRA and CDR2 is YSYEKL. The germline V and J ends were trimmed by 0 bases and 0 bases, with 8 bases remaining between them. The CDR3 spans 15 residues. The CDR3 DNA is TGCGCCAGCAGCCAAGAGGGCAGCTTGAACACTGAAGCTTTCTTT. Translated, it gives CASSQEGSLNTEAFF.

J is TRBJ2-1 and V is TRBV19; TRBD1 aligns across 7 bases. This CDR3 is 15 amino acids long. V was clipped by 5 bases and J by 0 bases; unmatched bases: 4. Germline CDR1 reads LNHDA; CDR2 reads SQIVND (reference sequence). The DNA for the CDR3 is TGTGCCAGTAGTTTACAGGGGAGCTCCTACAATGAGCAGTTCTTC. This sequence encodes CASSLQGSSYNEQFF.

This clone was observed at least ten times. V is TRBV4-3 and J is TRBJ1-2, with D tentatively TRBD1 (6 bases). V shed 3 bases and J shed 7 bases, with 15 bases lying between them. Germline V lookup: CDR1 LGHNA, CDR2 YSLEER. The CDR3 has 14 residues. CDR3: CASSHKGGGGGYTF. Written as DNA, the CDR3 is TGCGCCAGCAGCCATAAAGGGGGGGGCGGTGGCTACACCTTC.

A few counts support this clone. The V call is TRBV3-1 (or the pseudogene TRBV3-2), the J call TRBJ1-2, with D possibly TRBD1 on 5 matching bases. V dropped 5 bases and J dropped 9 bases, with 13 bases sitting between them. Looked up from germline, CDR1 is LGHDT and CDR2 is YNNKEL (reference sequence). The CDR3 is made up of 12 amino acids. The DNA of the CDR3 is TGTGCCAGCAGCTTTCCGGGACTCCGCTACACCTTC. Its translation is CASSFPGLRYTF.

CDR3 bases: TGTGCCAGCAGCGAGGGACAGGGGGCAACCAAAAACATTCAGTACTTC. Protein: CASSEGQGATKNIQYF. The chain uses TRBV7-9 and TRBJ2-4; 12 positions agree with TRBD1. V was clipped by 5 bases and J by 2 bases; unmatched bases: 4. The CDR3 loop spans 16 amino acids. Germline V CDR1 and CDR2: SEHNR, FQNEAQ (reference sequence).